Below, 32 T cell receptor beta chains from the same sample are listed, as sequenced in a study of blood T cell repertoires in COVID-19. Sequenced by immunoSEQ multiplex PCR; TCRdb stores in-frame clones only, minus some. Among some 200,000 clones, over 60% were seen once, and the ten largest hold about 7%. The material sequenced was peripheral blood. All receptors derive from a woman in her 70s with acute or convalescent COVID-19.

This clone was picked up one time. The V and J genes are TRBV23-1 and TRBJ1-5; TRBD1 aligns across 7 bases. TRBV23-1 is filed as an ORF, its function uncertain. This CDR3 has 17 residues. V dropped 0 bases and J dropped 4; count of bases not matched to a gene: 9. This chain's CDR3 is CASSQSFPPGQNQPQHF. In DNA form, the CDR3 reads TGCGCCAGCAGTCAATCTTTCCCCCCGGGACAGAATCAGCCCCAGCATTTT.

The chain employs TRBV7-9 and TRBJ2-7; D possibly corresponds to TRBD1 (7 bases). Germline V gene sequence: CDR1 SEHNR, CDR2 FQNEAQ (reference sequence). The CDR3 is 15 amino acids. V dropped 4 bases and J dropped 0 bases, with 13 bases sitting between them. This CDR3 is CASSSSRDSSYEQYF. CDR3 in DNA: TGTGCCAGCAGCTCCTCGCGGGACAGCTCCTACGAGCAGTACTTC.

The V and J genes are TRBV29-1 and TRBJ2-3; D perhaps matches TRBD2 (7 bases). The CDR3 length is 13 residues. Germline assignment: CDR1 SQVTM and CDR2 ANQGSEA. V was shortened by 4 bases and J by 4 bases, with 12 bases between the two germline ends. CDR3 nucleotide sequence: TGCAGCGTTGGGAGGGGGGGAGCAGATACGCAGTATTTT. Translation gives CSVGRGGADTQYF.

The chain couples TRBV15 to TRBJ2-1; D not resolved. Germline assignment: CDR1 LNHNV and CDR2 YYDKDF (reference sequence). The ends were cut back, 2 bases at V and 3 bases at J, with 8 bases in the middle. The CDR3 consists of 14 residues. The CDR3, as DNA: TGTGCCACCAGCAGAAAACTCGACTACAATGAGCAGTTCTTC. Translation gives CATSRKLDYNEQFF. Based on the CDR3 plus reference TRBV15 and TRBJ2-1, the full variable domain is DAMVIQNPRYQVTQFGKPVTLSCSQTLNHNVMYWYQQKSSQAPKLLFHYYDKDFNNEADTPDNFQSRRPNTSFCFLDIRSPGLGDTAMYLCATSRKLDYNEQFFGPGTRLTVL.

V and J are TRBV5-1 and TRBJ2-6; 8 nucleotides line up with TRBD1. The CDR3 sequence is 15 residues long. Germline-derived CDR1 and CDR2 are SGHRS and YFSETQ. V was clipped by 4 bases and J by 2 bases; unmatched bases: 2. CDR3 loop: CASSQGAAGANVLTF. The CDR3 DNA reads TGCGCCAGCAGCCAGGGGGCGGCTGGGGCCAACGTCCTGACTTTC.

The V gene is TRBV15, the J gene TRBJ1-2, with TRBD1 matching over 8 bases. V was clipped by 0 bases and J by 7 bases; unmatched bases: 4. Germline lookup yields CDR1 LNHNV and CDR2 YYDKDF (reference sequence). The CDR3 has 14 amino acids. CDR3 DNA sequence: TGTGCCACCAGCAGAGAAACAGGGGGGACTGGCTACACCTTC. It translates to CATSRETGGTGYTF.

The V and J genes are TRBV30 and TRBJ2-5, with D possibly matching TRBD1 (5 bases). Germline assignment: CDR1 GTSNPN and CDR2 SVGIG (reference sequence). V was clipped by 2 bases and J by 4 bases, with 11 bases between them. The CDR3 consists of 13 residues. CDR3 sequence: CAWSLQGGETQYF. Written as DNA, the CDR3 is TGTGCCTGGAGTCTTCAGGGTGGAGAGACCCAGTACTTC.

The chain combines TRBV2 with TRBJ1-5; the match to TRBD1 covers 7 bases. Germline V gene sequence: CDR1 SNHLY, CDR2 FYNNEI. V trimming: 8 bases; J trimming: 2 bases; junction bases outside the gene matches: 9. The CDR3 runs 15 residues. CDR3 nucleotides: TGTGCCAGCTCCCCCCTTACAGGGGGCAATCAGCCCCAGCATTTT. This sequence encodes CASSPLTGGNQPQHF. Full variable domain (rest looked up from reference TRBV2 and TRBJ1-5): EPEVTQTPSHQVTQMGQEVILRCVPISNHLYFYWYRQILGQKVEFLVSFYNNEISEKSEIFDDQFSVERPDGSNFTLKIRSTKLEDSAMYFCASSPLTGGNQPQHFGDGTRLSIL.

CDR3 region: CASSPQGAGANTEAFF. CDR3 DNA sequence: TGTGCCAGCTCACCCCAGGGGGCAGGGGCGAACACTGAAGCTTTCTTT. The V gene is TRBV18, the J gene TRBJ1-1; 8 bases line up with TRBD1. Germline V gene lookup returns CDR1 KGHSH and CDR2 LQKENI. With V trimmed by 3 bases and J by 1 base, 7 bases remained unmatched. The length of the CDR3 is 16 residues.

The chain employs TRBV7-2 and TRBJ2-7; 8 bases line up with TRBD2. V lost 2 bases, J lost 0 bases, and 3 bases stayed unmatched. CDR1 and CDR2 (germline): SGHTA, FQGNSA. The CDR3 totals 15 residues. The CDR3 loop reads CASSLQRGSSYEQYF. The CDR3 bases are TGTGCCAGCAGCTTACAGCGGGGGAGCTCCTACGAGCAGTACTTC.

The CDR3 is CASSRGGGAREQYF. CDR3 nucleotide sequence: TGCGCCAGCAGCCGAGGCGGGGGGGCGCGGGAGCAGTACTTC. The V gene is TRBV4-1, the J gene TRBJ2-7, with 9 bases lining up with TRBD2. V was pared by 4 bases and J by 7 bases, with 8 bases of the junction left unmatched. This CDR3 has 14 amino acids. Germline CDR1 MGHRA, CDR2 YSYEKL.

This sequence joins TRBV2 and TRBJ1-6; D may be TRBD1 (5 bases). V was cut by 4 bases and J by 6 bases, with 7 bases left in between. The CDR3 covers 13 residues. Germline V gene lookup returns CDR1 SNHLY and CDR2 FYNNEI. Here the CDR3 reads CASSGQTNSPLHF. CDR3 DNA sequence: TGTGCCAGCAGTGGACAGACTAATTCACCCCTCCACTTT.

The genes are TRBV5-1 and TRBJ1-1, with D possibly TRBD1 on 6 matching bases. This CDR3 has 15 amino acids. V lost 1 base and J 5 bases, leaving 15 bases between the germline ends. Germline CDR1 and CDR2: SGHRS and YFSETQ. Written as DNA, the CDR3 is TGCGCCAGCAGCTTGAACATTCCAGGGGAGACTGAAGCTTTCTTT. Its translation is CASSLNIPGETEAFF.

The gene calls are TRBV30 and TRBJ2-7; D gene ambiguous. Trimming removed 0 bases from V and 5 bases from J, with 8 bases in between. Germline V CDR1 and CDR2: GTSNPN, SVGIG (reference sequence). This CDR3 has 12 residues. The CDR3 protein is CAWSVQLDEQYF. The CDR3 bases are TGTGCCTGGAGTGTACAGTTGGACGAGCAGTACTTC.

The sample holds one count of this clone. The CDR3 reads CASSVEVGGAWEQFF. The CDR3, as DNA: TGTGCCAGCAGCGTAGAGGTCGGGGGGGCCTGGGAGCAGTTCTTC. This rearrangement joins TRBV9 to TRBJ2-1; TRBD2 aligns across 8 bases. The CDR3 totals 15 residues. The germline CDR1 and CDR2 sequences are SGDLS and YYNGEE. V was clipped by 0 bases and J by 10 bases; unmatched bases: 9.

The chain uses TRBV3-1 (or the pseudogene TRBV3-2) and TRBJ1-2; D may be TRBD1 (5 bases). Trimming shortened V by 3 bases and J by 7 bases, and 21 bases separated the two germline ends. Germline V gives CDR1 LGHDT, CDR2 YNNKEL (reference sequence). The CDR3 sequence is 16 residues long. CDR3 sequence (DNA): TGTGCCAGCAGCCACCCGTGGAGGGGATGGAACAGTGGCTACACCTTC. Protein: CASSHPWRGWNSGYTF.

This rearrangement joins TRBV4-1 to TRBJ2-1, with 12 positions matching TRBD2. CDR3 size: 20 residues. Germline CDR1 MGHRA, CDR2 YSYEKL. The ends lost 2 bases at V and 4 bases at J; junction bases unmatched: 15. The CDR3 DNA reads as TGCGCCAGCAGCCAACTTAGACTAGCGGGGGCCTCCATCGGATACAATGAGCAGTTCTTC. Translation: CASSQLRLAGASIGYNEQFF.

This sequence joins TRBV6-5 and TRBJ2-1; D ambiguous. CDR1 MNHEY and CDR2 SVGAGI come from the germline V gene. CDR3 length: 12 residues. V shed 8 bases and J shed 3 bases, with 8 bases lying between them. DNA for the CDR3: TGTGCCAGCGATGAACTCTACAATGAGCAGTTCTTC. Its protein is CASDELYNEQFF.

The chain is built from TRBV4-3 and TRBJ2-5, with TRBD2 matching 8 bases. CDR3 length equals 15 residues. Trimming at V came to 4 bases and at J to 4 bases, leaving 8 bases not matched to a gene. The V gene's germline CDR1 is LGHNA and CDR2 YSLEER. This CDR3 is CASSRGRGGGETQYF. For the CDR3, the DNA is TGCGCCAGCAGCCGCGGTCGGGGGGGCGGAGAGACCCAGTACTTC.

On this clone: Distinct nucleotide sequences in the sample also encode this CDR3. The CDR3 region has the DNA TGTGCCAGCAGTTTAGGGCAGTCATATGGCTACACCTTC. This encodes CASSLGQSYGYTF. This chain links TRBV12-3 or TRBV12-4 with TRBJ1-2, with no clear D. V shed 1 base and J shed 5 bases, with 8 bases lying between them. The CDR3 is 13 residues long.

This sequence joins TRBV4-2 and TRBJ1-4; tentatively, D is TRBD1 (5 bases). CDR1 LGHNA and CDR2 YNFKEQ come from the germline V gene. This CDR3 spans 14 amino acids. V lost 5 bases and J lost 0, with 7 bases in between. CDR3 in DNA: TGTGCCAGCAGCATACAGGCAACTAATGAAAAACTGTTTTTT. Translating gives CASSIQATNEKLFF.

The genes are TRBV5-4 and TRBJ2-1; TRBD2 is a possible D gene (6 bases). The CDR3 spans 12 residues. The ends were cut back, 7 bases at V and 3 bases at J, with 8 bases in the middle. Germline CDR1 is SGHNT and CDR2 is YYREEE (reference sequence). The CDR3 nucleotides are TGTGCCAGCCGGGGGAACTACAATGAGCAGTTCTTC. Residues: CASRGNYNEQFF.

The CDR3 nucleotides are TGTGCCAGCAGCGACAGGGGTTCGTACGAGCAGTACGTC. It encodes CASSDRGSYEQYV. The chain carries TRBV9 and TRBJ2-7, with 7 bases aligning to TRBD1. Germline CDR1 and CDR2: SGDLS and YYNGEE. The junction had 4 bases not matched to a gene; V was cut back by 3 bases and J by 4 bases. The CDR3 loop spans 13 amino acids.

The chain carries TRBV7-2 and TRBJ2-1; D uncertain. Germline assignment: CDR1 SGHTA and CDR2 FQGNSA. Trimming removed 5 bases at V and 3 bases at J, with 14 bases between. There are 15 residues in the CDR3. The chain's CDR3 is CASSPVSGYYNEQFF. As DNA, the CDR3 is TGTGCCAGCAGCCCCGTCTCCGGTTACTACAATGAGCAGTTCTTC.

This chain's CDR3 is CASSYTTGSGNTIYF. The DNA of the CDR3 is TGCGCCAGCAGCTATACGACAGGAAGTGGAAACACCATATATTTT. The rearrangement links TRBV5-1 to TRBJ1-3; D perhaps matches TRBD1 (6 bases). The germline V and J ends were trimmed by 3 bases and 3 bases, with 13 bases remaining between them. CDR1 and CDR2 (germline): SGHRS, YFSETQ. CDR3 length equals 15 residues. Drawing the rest from reference TRBV5-1 and TRBJ1-3, the complete variable domain is KAGVTQTPRYLIKTRGQQVTLSCSPISGHRSVSWYQQTPGQGLQFLFEYFSETQRNKGNFPGRFSGRQFSNSRSEMNVSTLELGDSALYLCASSYTTGSGNTIYFGEGSWLTVV.

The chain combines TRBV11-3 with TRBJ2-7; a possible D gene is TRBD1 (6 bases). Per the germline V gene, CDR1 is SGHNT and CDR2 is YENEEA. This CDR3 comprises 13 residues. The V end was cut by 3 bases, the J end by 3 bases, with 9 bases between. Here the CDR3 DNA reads TGTGCCAGCAGCTTTAAAGGGGGCTACGAGCAGTACTTC. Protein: CASSFKGGYEQYF. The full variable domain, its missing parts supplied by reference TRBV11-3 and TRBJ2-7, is EAGVVQSPRYKIIEKKQPVAFWCNPISGHNTLYWYLQNLGQGPELLIRYENEEAVDDSQLPKDRFSAERLKGVDSTLKIQPAELGDSAVYLCASSFKGGYEQYFGPGTRLTVT.

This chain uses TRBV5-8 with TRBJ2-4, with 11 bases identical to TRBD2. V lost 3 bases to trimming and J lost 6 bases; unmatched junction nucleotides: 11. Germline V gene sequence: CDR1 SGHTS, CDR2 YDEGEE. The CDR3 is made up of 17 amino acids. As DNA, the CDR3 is TGTGCCAGCAGCTCAGGAGCCCGGGGACTAGCGGTAAACATTCAGTACTTC. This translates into CASSSGARGLAVNIQYF.

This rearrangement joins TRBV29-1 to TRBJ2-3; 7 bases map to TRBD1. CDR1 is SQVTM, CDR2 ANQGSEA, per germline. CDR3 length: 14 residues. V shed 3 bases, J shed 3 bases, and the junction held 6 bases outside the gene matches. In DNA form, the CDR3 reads TGCAGCGTTGAGGGACAGCAGATTACAGATACGCAGTATTTT. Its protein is CSVEGQQITDTQYF.

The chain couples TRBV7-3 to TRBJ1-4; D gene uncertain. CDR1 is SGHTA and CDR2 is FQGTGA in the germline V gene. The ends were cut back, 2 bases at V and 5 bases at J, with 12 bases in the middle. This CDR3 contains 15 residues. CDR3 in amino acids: CASSLVPAGNEKLFF. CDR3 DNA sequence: TGTGCCAGCAGCTTAGTGCCGGCGGGGAATGAAAAACTGTTTTTT.

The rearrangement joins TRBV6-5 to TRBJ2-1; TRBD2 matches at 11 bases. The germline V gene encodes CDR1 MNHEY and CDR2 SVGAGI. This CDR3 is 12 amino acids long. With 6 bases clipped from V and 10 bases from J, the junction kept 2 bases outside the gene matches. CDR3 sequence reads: CASRSSGGEQFF. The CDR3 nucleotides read TGTGCCAGCAGATCTAGCGGGGGGGAGCAGTTCTTC.

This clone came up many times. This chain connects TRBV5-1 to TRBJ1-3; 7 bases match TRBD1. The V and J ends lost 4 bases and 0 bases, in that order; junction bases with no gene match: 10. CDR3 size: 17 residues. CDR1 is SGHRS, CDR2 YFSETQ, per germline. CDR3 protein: CASSLPGQANSGNTIYF. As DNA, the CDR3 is TGCGCCAGCAGCCTACCCGGACAGGCCAACTCTGGAAACACCATATATTTT.

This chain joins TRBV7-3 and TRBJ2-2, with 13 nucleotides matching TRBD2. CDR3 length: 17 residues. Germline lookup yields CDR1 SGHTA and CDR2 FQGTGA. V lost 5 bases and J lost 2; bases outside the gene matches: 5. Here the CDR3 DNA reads TGTGCCAGCAGCCCCACTAGCGGGGGGGCCAACACCGGGGAGCTGTTTTTT. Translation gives CASSPTSGGANTGELFF.